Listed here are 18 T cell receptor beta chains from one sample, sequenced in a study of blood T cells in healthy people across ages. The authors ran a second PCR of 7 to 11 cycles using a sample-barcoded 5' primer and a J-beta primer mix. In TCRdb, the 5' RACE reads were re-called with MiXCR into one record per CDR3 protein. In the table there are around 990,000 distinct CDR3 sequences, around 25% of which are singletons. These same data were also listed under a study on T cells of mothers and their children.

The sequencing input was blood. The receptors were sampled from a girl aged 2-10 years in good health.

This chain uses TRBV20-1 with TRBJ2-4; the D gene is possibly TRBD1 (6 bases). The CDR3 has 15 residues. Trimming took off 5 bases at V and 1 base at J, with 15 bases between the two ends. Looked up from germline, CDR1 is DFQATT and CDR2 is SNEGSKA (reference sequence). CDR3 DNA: TGCAGTGCTCGCAGGGGTGATGAGGCCAAAAACATTCAGTACTTC. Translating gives CSARRGDEAKNIQYF.

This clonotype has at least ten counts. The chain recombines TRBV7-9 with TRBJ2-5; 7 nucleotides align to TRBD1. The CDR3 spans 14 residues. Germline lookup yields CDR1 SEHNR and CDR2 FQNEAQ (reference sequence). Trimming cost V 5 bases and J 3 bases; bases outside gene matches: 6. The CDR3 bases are TGTGCCAGCAGCCCACGACAGGGCGAAGAGACCCAGTACTTC. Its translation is CASSPRQGEETQYF.

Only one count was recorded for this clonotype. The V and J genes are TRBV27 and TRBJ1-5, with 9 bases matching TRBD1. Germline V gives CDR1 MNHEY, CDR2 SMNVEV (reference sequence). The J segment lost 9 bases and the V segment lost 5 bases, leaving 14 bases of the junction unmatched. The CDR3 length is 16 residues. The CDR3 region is CASSPTGTGSWRPQHF. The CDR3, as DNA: TGTGCCAGCAGTCCGACCGGGACAGGGAGTTGGCGGCCCCAGCATTTT.

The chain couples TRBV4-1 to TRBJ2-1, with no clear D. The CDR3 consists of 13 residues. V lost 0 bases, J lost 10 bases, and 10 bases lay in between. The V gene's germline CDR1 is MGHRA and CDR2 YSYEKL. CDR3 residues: CASSQEMVWEQFF. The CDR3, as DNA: TGCGCCAGCAGCCAAGAAATGGTATGGGAGCAGTTCTTC.

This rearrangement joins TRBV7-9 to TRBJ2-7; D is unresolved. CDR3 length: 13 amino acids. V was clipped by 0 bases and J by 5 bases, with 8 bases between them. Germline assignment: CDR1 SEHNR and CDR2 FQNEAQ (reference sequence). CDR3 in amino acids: CASSLAQVNEQYF. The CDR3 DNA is TGTGCCAGCAGCTTAGCGCAGGTTAACGAGCAGTACTTC.

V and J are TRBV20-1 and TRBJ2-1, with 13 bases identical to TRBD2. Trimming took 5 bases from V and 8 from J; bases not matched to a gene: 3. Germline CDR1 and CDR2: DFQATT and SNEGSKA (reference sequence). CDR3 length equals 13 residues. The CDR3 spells CSALGLAGDEQFF. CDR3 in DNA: TGCAGTGCTCTTGGACTAGCGGGAGATGAGCAGTTCTTC.

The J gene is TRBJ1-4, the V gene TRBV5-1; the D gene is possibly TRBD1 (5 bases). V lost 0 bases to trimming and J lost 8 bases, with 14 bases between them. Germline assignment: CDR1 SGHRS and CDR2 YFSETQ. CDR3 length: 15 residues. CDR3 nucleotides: TGCGCCAGCAGCTTGGAAGGGACTAAGGGAGAAAAACTGTTTTTT. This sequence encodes CASSLEGTKGEKLFF.

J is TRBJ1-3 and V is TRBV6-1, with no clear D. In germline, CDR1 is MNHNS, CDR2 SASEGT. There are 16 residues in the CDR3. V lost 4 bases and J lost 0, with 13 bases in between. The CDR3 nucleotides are TGTGCCAGCAGTGCCCGGCGGGCAAGCTCTGGAAACACCATATATTTT. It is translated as CASSARRASSGNTIYF.

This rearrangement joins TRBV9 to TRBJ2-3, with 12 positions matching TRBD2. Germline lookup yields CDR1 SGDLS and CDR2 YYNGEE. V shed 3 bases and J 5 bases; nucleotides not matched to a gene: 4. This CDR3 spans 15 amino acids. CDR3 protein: CASSAQGLAGDTQYF. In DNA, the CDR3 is TGTGCCAGCAGCGCTCAGGGACTAGCGGGAGATACGCAGTATTTT.

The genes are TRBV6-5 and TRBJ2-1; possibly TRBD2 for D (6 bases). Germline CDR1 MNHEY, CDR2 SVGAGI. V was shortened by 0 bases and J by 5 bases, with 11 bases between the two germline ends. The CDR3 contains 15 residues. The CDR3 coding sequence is TGTGCCAGCAGTTACTCGGTTCGGGGGAACAATGAGCAGTTCTTC. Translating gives CASSYSVRGNNEQFF.

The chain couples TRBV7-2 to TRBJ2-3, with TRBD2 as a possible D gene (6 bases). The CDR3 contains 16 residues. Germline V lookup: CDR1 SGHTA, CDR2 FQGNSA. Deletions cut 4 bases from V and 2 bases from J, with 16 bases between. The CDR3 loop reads CASSSLATPFTDTQYF. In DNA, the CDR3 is TGTGCCAGCAGCTCACTAGCTACCCCATTCACAGATACGCAGTATTTT.

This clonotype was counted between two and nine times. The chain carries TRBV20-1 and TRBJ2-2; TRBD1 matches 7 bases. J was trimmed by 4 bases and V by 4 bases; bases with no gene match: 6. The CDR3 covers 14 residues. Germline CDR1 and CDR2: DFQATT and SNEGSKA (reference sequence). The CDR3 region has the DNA TGCAGTGCTACATCCGGGACAGCCACCGGGGAGCTGTTTTTT. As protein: CSATSGTATGELFF.

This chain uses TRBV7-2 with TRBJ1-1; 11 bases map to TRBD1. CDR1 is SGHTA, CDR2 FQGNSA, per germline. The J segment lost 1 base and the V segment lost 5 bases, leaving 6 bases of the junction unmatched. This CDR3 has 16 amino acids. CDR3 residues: CASSRDRGVGNTEAFF. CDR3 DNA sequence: TGTGCCAGCAGCAGGGACAGGGGGGTTGGGAACACTGAAGCTTTCTTT.

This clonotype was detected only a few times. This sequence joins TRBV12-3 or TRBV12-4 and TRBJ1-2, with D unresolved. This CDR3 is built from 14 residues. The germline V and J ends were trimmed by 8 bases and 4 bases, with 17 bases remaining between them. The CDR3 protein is CASGLGGPGYGYTF. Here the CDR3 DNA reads TGTGCCAGCGGCCTTGGAGGGCCTGGCTATGGCTACACCTTC.

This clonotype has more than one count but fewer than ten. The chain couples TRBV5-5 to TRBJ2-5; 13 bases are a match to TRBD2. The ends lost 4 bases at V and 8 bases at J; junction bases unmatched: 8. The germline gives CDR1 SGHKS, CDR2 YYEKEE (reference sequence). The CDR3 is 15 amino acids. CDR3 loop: CASSPVTSGGPTQYF. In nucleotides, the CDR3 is TGTGCCAGCAGCCCCGTGACTAGCGGGGGGCCCACCCAGTACTTC. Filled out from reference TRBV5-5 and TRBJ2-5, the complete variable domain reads DAGVTQSPTHLIKTRGQQVTLRCSPISGHKSVSWYQQVLGQGPQFIFQYYEKEERGRGNFPDRFSARQFPNYSSELNVNALLLGDSALYLCASSPVTSGGPTQYFGPGTRLLVL.

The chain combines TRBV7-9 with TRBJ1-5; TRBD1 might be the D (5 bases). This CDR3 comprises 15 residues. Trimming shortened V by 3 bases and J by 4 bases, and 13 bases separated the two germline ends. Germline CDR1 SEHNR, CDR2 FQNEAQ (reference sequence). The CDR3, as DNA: TGTGCCAGCAGCTTGGGACCGGGGTCGAATCAGCCCCAGCATTTT. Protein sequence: CASSLGPGSNQPQHF.

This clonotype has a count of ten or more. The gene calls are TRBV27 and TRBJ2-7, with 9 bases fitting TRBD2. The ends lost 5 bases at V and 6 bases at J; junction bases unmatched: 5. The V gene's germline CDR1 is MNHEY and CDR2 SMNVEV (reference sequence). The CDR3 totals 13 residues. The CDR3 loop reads CASSPGLASEQYF. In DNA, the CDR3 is TGTGCCAGCAGTCCGGGACTAGCTTCCGAGCAGTACTTC.

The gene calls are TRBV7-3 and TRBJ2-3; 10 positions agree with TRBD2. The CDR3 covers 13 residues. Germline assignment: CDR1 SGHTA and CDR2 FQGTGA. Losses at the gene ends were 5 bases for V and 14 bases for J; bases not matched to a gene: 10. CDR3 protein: CASSPTPSGSPYF. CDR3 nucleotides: TGTGCCAGCAGCCCAACTCCTAGCGGGAGTCCGTATTTT.